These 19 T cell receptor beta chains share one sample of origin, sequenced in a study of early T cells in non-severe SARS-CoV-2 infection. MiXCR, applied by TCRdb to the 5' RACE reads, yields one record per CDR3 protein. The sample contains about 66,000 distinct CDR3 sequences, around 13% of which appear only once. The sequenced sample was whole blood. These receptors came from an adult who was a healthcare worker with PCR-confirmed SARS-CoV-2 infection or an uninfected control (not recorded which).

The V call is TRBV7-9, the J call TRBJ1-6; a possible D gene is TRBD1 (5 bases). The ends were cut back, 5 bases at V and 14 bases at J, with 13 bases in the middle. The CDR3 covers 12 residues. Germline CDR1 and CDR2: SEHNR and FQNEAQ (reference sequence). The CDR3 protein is CASSKQDRSLHF. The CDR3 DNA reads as TGTGCCAGCAGCAAACAGGATAGATCCCTCCACTTT.

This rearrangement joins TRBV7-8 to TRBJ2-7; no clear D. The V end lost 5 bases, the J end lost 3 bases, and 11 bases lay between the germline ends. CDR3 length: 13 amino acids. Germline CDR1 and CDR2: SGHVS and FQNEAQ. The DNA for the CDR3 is TGTGCCAGCAGCCCACCTTCCATCTACGAGCAGTACTTC. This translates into CASSPPSIYEQYF. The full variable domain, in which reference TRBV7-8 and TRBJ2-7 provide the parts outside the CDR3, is GAGVSQSPRYKVAKRGQDVALRCDPISGHVSLFWYQQALGQGPEFLTYFQNEAQLDKSGLPSDRFFAERPEGSVSTLKIQRTQQEDSAVYLCASSPPSIYEQYFGPGTRLTVT.

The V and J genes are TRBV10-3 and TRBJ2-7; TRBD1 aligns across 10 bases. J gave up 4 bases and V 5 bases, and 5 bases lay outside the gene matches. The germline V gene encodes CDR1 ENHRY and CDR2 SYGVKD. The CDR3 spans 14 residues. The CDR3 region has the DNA TGTGCCATCAGTCTGGACAGGGGGGGATACGAGCAGTACTTC. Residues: CAISLDRGGYEQYF.

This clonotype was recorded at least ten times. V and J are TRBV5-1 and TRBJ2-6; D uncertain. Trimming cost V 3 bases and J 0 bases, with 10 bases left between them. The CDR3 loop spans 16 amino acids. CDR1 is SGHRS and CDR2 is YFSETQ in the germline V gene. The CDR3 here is CASSSRTSSGANVLTF. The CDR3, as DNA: TGCGCCAGCAGCTCAAGGACCTCCTCTGGGGCCAACGTCCTGACTTTC.

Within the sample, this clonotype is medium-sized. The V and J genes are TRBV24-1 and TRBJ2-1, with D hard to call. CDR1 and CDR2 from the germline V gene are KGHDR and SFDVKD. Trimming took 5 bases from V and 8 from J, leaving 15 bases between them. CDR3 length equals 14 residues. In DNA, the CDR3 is TGTGCCACCAGTGGGGCGCTATATGGATATGAGCAGTTCTTC. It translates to CATSGALYGYEQFF.

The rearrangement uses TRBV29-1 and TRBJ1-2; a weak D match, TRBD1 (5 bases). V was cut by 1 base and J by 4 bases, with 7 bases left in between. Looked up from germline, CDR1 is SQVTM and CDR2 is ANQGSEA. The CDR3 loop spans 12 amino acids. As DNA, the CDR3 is TGCAGCGTTGAAGGACAGCCCTATGGCTACACCTTC. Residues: CSVEGQPYGYTF.

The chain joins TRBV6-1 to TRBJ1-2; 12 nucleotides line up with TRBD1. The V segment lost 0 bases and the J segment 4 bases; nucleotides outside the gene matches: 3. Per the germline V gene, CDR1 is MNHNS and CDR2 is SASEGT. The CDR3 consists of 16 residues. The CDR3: CASSEAGTGGGYGYTF. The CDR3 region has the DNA TGTGCCAGCAGTGAAGCAGGGACAGGGGGCGGCTATGGCTACACCTTC.

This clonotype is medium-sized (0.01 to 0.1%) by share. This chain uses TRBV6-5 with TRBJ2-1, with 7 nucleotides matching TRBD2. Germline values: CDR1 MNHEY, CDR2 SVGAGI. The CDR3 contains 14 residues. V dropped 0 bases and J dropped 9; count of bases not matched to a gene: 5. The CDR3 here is CASSYSKVAGEQFF. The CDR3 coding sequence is TGTGCCAGCAGTTACTCGAAGGTAGCGGGTGAGCAGTTCTTC.

The CDR3 DNA reads as TGTGCCAGCAGTTTAATAATGGAAAAGACCCAGTACTTC. Its translation is CASSLIMEKTQYF. The V gene is TRBV12-3 or TRBV12-4, the J gene TRBJ2-5; D gene uncertain. This CDR3 spans 13 amino acids. V was trimmed by 2 bases and J by 6 bases, leaving 10 bases between them.

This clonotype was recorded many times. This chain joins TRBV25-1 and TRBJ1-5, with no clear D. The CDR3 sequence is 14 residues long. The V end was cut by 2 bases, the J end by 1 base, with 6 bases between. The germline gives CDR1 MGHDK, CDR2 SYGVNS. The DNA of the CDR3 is TGTGCCAGCAGTGAAGGAGGGAGCAATCAGCCCCAGCATTTT. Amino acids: CASSEGGSNQPQHF.

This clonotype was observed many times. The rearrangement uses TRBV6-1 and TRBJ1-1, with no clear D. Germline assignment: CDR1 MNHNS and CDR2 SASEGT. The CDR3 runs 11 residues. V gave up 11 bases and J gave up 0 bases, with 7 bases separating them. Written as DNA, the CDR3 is TGTGCCGGCTCGTTGAACACTGAAGCTTTCTTT. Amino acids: CAGSLNTEAFF.

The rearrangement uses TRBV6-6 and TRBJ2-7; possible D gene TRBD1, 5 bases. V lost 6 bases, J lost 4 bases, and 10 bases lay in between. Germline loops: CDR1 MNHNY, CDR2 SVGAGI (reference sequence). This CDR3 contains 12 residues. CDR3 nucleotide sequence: TGTGCCAGCAGCTCGACAGATTACGAGCAGTACTTC. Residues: CASSSTDYEQYF.

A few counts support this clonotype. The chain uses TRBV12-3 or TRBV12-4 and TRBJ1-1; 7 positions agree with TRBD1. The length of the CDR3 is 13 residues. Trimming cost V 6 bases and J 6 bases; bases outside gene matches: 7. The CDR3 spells CASSLTGVAEAFF. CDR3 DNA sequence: TGTGCCAGCAGCCTCACAGGGGTTGCTGAAGCTTTCTTT.

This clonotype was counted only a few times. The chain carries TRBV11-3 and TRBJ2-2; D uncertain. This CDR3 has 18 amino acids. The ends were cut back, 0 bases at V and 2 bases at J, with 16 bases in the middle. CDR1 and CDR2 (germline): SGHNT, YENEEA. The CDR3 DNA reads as TGTGCCAGCAGCTTAGAGGGAACGCTTGGGTTAAACACCGGGGAGCTGTTTTTT. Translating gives CASSLEGTLGLNTGELFF. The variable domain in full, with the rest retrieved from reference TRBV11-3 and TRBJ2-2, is EAGVVQSPRYKIIEKKQPVAFWCNPISGHNTLYWYLQNLGQGPELLIRYENEEAVDDSQLPKDRFSAERLKGVDSTLKIQPAELGDSAVYLCASSLEGTLGLNTGELFFGEGSRLTVL.

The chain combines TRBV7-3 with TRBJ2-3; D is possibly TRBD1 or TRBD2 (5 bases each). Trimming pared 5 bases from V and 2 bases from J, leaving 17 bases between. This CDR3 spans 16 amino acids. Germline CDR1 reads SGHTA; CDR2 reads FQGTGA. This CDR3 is CASSPAPRGPTDTQYF. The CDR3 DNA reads TGTGCCAGCAGCCCTGCACCTCGGGGCCCCACAGATACGCAGTATTTT.

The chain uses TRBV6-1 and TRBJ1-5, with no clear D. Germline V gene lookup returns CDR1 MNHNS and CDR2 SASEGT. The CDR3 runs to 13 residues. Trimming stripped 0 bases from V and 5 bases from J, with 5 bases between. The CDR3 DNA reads TGTGCCAGCAGTGAAGCGCTTTATCAGCCCCAGCATTTT. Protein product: CASSEALYQPQHF.

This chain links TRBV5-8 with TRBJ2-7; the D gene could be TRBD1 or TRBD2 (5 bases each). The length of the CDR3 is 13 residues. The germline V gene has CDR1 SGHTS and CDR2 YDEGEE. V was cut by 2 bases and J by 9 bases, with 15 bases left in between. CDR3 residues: CASSLTGVQGQYF. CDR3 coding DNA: TGTGCCAGCAGCTTAACCGGGGTCCAGGGGCAGTACTTC.

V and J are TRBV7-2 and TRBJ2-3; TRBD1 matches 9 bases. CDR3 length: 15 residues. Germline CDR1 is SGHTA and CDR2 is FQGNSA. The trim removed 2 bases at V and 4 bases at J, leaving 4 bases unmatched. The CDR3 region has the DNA TGTGCCAGCAGCTTAACAGGGGGCTCAGCAGATACGCAGTATTTT. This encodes CASSLTGGSADTQYF. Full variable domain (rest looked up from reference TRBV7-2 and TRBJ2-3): GAGVSQSPSNKVTEKGKDVELRCDPISGHTALYWYRQSLGQGLEFLIYFQGNSAPDKSGLPSDRFSAERTGGSVSTLTIQRTQQEDSAVYLCASSLTGGSADTQYFGPGTRLTVL.

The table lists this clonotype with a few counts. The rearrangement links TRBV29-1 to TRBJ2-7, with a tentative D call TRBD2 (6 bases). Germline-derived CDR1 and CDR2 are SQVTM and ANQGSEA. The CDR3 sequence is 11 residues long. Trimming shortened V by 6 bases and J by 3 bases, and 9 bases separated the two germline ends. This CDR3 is CSVLTSYEQYF. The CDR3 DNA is TGCAGCGTCTTGACTAGCTACGAGCAGTACTTC.